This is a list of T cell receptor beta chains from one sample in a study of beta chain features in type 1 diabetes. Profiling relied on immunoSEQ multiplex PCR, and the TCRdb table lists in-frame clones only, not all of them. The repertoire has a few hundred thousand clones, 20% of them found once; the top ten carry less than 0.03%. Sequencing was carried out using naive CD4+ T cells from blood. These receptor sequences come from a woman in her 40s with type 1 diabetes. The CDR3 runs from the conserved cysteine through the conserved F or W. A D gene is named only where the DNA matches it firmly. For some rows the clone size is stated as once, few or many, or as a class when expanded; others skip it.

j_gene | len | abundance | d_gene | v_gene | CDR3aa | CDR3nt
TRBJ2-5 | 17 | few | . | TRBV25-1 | CASSELASGDRQETQYF | TGTGCCAGCAGTGAATTAGCAAGTGGCGACAGACAAGAGACCCAGTACTTC
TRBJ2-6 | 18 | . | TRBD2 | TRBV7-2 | CASSFREVGVSGANVLTF | TGTGCCAGCAGCTTTCGGGAGGTGGGAGTGTCTGGGGCCAACGTCCTGACTTTC
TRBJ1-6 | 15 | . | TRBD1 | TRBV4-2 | CASSPPGQPISPLHF | TGTGCCAGCAGCCCCCCGGGACAGCCTATTTCACCCCTCCACTTT
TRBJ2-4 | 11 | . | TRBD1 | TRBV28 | CASSGDRGNAF | TGTGCCAGCAGTGGGGACAGGGGGAACGCCTTC
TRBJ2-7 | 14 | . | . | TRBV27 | CASSSGTRRYEQYF | TGTGCCAGCAGTTCCGGGACTCGACGTTACGAGCAGTACTTC
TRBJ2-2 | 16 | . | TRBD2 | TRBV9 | CASSMTSGTYTGELFF | TGTGCCAGCAGCATGACTAGCGGGACTTACACCGGGGAGCTGTTTTTT
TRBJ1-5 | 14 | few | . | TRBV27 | CASSFGGSNQPQHF | TGTGCCAGCAGTTTCGGGGGAAGCAATCAGCCCCAGCATTTT
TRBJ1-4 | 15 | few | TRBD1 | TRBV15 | CATSRAGQGNEKLFF | TGTGCCACCAGCAGAGCCGGACAGGGGAATGAAAAACTGTTTTTT
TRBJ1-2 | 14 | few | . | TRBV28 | CASSSQGSNYGYTF | TGTGCCAGCAGTTCCCAGGGGAGTAACTATGGCTACACCTTC
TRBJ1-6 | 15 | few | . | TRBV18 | CASSPSEGLGSPLHF | TGTGCCAGCTCACCCTCGGAGGGGCTGGGTTCACCCCTCCACTTT
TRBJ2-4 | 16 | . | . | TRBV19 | CASSFGTHRSKNIQYF | TGTGCCAGTAGTTTTGGGACTCACCGATCCAAAAACATTCAGTACTTC
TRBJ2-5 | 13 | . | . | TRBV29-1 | CSVEGQEMGEQYF | TGCAGCGTTGAAGGGCAGGAGATGGGAGAGCAGTACTTC
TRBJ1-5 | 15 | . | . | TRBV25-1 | CASSASRALGQPQHF | TGTGCCAGCAGTGCCAGCAGGGCTTTAGGGCAGCCCCAGCATTTT
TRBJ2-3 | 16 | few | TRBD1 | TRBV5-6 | CASSSLTGVGTDTQYF | TGTGCCAGCAGCTCCCTGACAGGGGTTGGCACAGATACGCAGTATTTT
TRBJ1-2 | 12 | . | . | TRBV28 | CASSFPRGGYTF | TGTGCCAGCAGTTTCCCCAGGGGCGGCTACACCTTC
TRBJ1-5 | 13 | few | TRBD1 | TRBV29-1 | CSVGTGHNQPQHF | TGCAGCGTTGGGACAGGGCACAATCAGCCCCAGCATTTT
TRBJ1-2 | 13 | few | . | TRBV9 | CASSVDWNYGYTF | TGTGCCAGCAGCGTAGACTGGAACTATGGCTACACCTTC
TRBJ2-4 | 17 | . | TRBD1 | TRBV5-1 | CASSPGTGGAVKNIQYF | TGCGCCAGCAGTCCCGGGACAGGGGGCGCAGTCAAAAACATTCAGTACTTC
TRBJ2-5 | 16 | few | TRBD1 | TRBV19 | CASSIHGQGTGETQYF | TGTGCCAGTAGTATCCACGGACAGGGGACCGGAGAGACCCAGTACTTC
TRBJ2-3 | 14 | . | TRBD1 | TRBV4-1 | CASSHPDRGDTQYF | TGCGCCAGCAGCCACCCGGACAGGGGAGATACGCAGTATTTT
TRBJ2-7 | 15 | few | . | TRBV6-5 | CASSYSRGGTYEQYF | TGTGCCAGCAGTTACTCACGCGGAGGGACCTACGAGCAGTACTTC
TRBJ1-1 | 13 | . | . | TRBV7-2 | CASSPSFVAPAFF | TGTGCCAGCAGCCCAAGTTTCGTGGCACCTGCTTTCTTT
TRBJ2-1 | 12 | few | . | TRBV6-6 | CASVQDGLQQFF | TGTGCCAGCGTGCAGGACGGACTCCAACAGTTCTTC
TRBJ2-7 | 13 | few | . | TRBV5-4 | CASSLDWGDEQYF | TGTGCCAGCAGCTTGGATTGGGGCGACGAGCAGTACTTC